Listed here are 29 T cell receptor beta chains from one sample, sequenced in a study of identical twins. MiXCR, applied by TCRdb to the 5' RACE reads, yields one record per CDR3 protein. Of more than 400,000 distinct CDR3 sequences listed, around 15% are singletons. This sample also belongs to another study, concerning yellow fever vaccine responses in identical twins.

Sequencing was carried out using CD4+ T cells sorted from blood. The origin of the receptors is a woman aged 18-30 years in good health.

This clonotype appeared a few times. The V gene is TRBV24-1, the J gene TRBJ2-3; 7 positions match TRBD2. V lost 4 bases, J lost 4 bases, and 10 bases stayed unmatched. The CDR3 is 16 amino acids. The germline gives CDR1 KGHDR, CDR2 SFDVKD. CDR3 nucleotides: TGTGCCACCAGTGACTTGGCGGGACTAAGCGCAGATACGCAGTATTTT. This gives the protein CATSDLAGLSADTQYF.

This clonotype was seen a handful of times. CDR3 in amino acids: CASSLRTGKETQYF. The CDR3 nucleotides read TGTGCCAGCAGCTTGAGGACAGGGAAGGAGACCCAGTACTTC. This chain joins TRBV5-8 and TRBJ2-5; 8 bases are shared with TRBD1. The CDR3 extends over 14 amino acids. CDR1 is SGHTS and CDR2 is YDEGEE in the germline V gene. Germline trimming cut 1 base from V and 5 bases from J; bases unmatched to any gene: 4.

The chain carries TRBV29-1 and TRBJ1-1, with no clear D. CDR1 and CDR2 from the germline V gene are SQVTM and ANQGSEA. The V end lost 5 bases, the J end lost 6 bases, and 13 bases lay between the germline ends. This CDR3 is built from 12 residues. CDR3 loop: CSVLGSGAEAFF. DNA of the CDR3: TGCAGCGTTCTGGGGAGTGGGGCTGAAGCTTTCTTT. The whole variable domain, remainder taken from reference TRBV29-1 and TRBJ1-1, is SAVISQKPSRDICQRGTSLTIQCQVDSQVTMMFWYRQQPGQSLTLIATANQGSEATYESGFVIDKFPISRPNLTFSTLTVSNMSPEDSSIYLCSVLGSGAEAFFGQGTRLTVV.

This clonotype was observed a few times. J is TRBJ2-6 and V is TRBV7-3, with D hard to call. In germline, CDR1 is SGHTA, CDR2 FQGTGA. V lost 5 bases, J lost 0 bases, and 17 bases lay in between. This CDR3 is built from 18 residues. CDR3 sequence: CASSLTRLFSSGANVLTF. The DNA for the CDR3 is TGTGCCAGCAGCCTTACCCGACTGTTTAGCTCTGGGGCCAACGTCCTGACTTTC.

This clonotype was counted a few times. This chain joins TRBV6-2 or TRBV6-3 and TRBJ2-1; 12 positions agree with TRBD2. The CDR3 totals 18 residues. V lost 0 bases, J lost 6 bases, and 9 bases stayed unmatched. Germline assignment: CDR1 MNHEY and CDR2 SVGEGT. DNA of the CDR3: TGTGCCAGCAGTTACTCGAGGCCTAGCGGGAGGGTTGGCAATGAGCAGTTCTTC. It encodes CASSYSRPSGRVGNEQFF.

The table lists this clonotype with a few counts. The chain employs TRBV20-1 and TRBJ2-7; 7 nucleotides agree with TRBD2. Germline CDR1 and CDR2: DFQATT and SNEGSKA (reference sequence). CDR3 length: 13 amino acids. J was trimmed by 3 bases and V by 7 bases; bases with no gene match: 9. CDR3 bases: TGCAGTGTCCCCTTCGGCGGGAGCTACGAGCAGTACTTC. Its translation: CSVPFGGSYEQYF.

The rearrangement links TRBV4-2 to TRBJ1-1, with D maybe TRBD1 (5 bases). Germline CDR1 and CDR2: LGHNA and YNFKEQ. This CDR3 is built from 16 residues. V was trimmed by 1 base and J by 5 bases, leaving 17 bases between them. CDR3 bases: TGTGCCAGCAGCCAAGTCTCGGGGCATCCCGGAACTGAAGCTTTCTTT. Its protein is CASSQVSGHPGTEAFF.

This clonotype was seen only a few times. The chain combines TRBV12-3 or TRBV12-4 with TRBJ2-5; 8 nucleotides agree with TRBD2. The J segment lost 6 bases and the V segment lost 2 bases, leaving 2 bases of the junction unmatched. There are 13 residues in the CDR3. CDR3 DNA: TGTGCCAGCAGTTTAACTAGCGGACAGACCCAGTACTTC. As protein: CASSLTSGQTQYF.

This clonotype was seen a few times. The chain links TRBV10-3 to TRBJ2-1; the match to TRBD1 covers 8 bases. Germline-derived CDR1 and CDR2 are ENHRY and SYGVKD. V gave up 11 bases and J gave up 9 bases; unmatched junction bases: 12. The CDR3 is made up of 13 amino acids. CDR3 nucleotide sequence: TGTGCCGCCGACAGGGGCCTCATGAGTGAGCAGTTCTTC. This gives the protein CAADRGLMSEQFF.

This clonotype occurred a few times. The V and J genes are TRBV7-8 and TRBJ1-6; a possible D gene is TRBD1 (6 bases). Germline V gene data show CDR1 as SGHVS and CDR2 as FQNEAQ. CDR3 size: 15 residues. V was shortened by 5 bases and J by 9 bases, with 17 bases between the two germline ends. The CDR3 DNA sequence: TGTGCCAGCAGCCCCCTCGGGGGCGCGGGTTCACCCCTCCACTTT. Amino acids: CASSPLGGAGSPLHF.

In its sample, this clonotype was seen a few times. The V and J genes are TRBV6-1 and TRBJ1-2; weak D call: TRBD1 (5 bases). Germline V CDR1 and CDR2: MNHNS, SASEGT. Trimming took off 6 bases at V and 5 bases at J, with 22 bases between the two ends. The CDR3 runs 16 residues. CDR3: CASSQNGAGSLYGYTF. As DNA, the CDR3 is TGTGCCAGCAGCCAAAACGGGGCAGGGTCATTGTATGGCTACACCTTC.

The V gene is TRBV10-3, the J gene TRBJ2-3; D gene uncertain. Germline lookup yields CDR1 ENHRY and CDR2 SYGVKD. This CDR3 has 13 amino acids. Trimming removed 2 bases at V and 2 bases at J, with 5 bases between. The CDR3 loop is CAISEPHTDTQYF. In DNA form, the CDR3 reads TGTGCCATCAGTGAGCCTCACACAGATACGCAGTATTTT.

This clonotype was found once. This rearrangement joins TRBV6-1 to TRBJ2-3, with TRBD1 matching 8 bases. V lost 8 bases, J lost 4 bases, and 11 bases stayed unmatched. This CDR3 has 15 residues. Germline CDR1 is MNHNS and CDR2 is SASEGT. The CDR3 is CASRSVTGVADTQYF. The CDR3 nucleotides read TGTGCCAGCCGCTCCGTGACAGGGGTTGCAGATACGCAGTATTTT.

This clonotype appeared many times. This chain links TRBV5-1 with TRBJ2-2; the D gene is possibly TRBD1 (6 bases). Germline CDR1 is SGHRS and CDR2 is YFSETQ. V lost 3 bases to trimming and J lost 0 bases, with 9 bases between them. The CDR3 is 15 amino acids. The CDR3 nucleotides read TGCGCCAGCAGCTCGACAGGTTCGAACACCGGGGAGCTGTTTTTT. This encodes CASSSTGSNTGELFF.

V is TRBV5-5 and J is TRBJ1-1; D is undetermined. The CDR3 sequence is 13 residues long. The germline CDR1 and CDR2 sequences are SGHKS and YYEKEE (reference sequence). V shed 7 bases and J shed 0 bases, with 10 bases lying between them. The CDR3 sequence is CASDTPLNTEAFF. The CDR3 region has the DNA TGTGCCAGCGACACACCGTTGAACACTGAAGCTTTCTTT.

This clonotype has just one count. V is TRBV6-2 or TRBV6-3 and J is TRBJ2-1, with D hard to call. V lost 7 bases and J lost 2, with 15 bases in between. The CDR3 runs 15 residues. Germline lookup yields CDR1 MNHEY and CDR2 SVGEGT. The CDR3 DNA follows: TGTGCCAGCAACAGACAAATCGCGGCCTACAATGAGCAGTTCTTC. Protein: CASNRQIAAYNEQFF.

There are a few counts of this clonotype. V is TRBV7-3 and J is TRBJ2-3; the D gene is possibly TRBD2 (6 bases). V was cut by 5 bases and J by 1 base, with 10 bases left in between. The length of the CDR3 is 14 residues. Germline-derived CDR1 and CDR2 are SGHTA and FQGTGA. DNA for the CDR3: TGTGCCAGCAGCATGGGGGGAGGCACAGATACGCAGTATTTT. Translation gives CASSMGGGTDTQYF. The full variable domain, in which reference TRBV7-3 and TRBJ2-3 provide the parts outside the CDR3, is GAGVSQTPSNKVTEKGKYVELRCDPISGHTALYWYRQSLGQGPEFLIYFQGTGAADDSGLPNDRFFAVRPEGSVSTLKIQRTERGDSAVYLCASSMGGGTDTQYFGPGTRLTVL.

This clonotype was observed a few times. This chain uses TRBV28 with TRBJ1-4, with D tentatively TRBD1 (6 bases). Per germline, CDR1 MDHEN and CDR2 SYDVKM. Trimming removed 5 bases at V and 7 bases at J, with 17 bases between. CDR3 length equals 15 residues. CDR3 DNA sequence: TGTGCCAGCAGTCCCGGGACAACGGTAACTGAAAAACTGTTTTTT. Its translation: CASSPGTTVTEKLFF.

A few counts support this clonotype. The chain employs TRBV14 and TRBJ2-1, with 9 bases that match TRBD2. The CDR3 consists of 12 residues. Germline V gene sequence: CDR1 SGHDN, CDR2 FVKESK. V was pared by 3 bases and J by 14 bases, with 5 bases of the junction left unmatched. CDR3 DNA sequence: TGTGCCAGCAGCCAGGTGGCGGGGGGGAAGTTCTTC. This encodes CASSQVAGGKFF.

The chain employs TRBV14 and TRBJ2-5; weak D call: TRBD1 (5 bases). Germline V gene sequence: CDR1 SGHDN, CDR2 FVKESK. The CDR3 sequence is 14 residues long. The V end lost 4 bases, the J end lost 0 bases, and 9 bases lay between the germline ends. CDR3 DNA sequence: TGTGCCAGCAGCCCACCGGACAACCAAGAGACCCAGTACTTC. It specifies CASSPPDNQETQYF.

This clonotype has just a few counts. V usage is TRBV18 and J usage is TRBJ2-1, with 7 bases aligning to TRBD2. Germline V gene data show CDR1 as KGHSH and CDR2 as LQKENI. The CDR3 has 16 amino acids. V trimming: 2 bases; J trimming: 4 bases; junction bases outside the gene matches: 8. CDR3 bases: TGTGCCAGCTCACCAGCTAGCGGAAGAACTTACAATGAGCAGTTCTTC. It specifies CASSPASGRTYNEQFF. Complete variable domain (other parts from reference TRBV18 and TRBJ2-1): NAGVMQNPRHLVRRRGQEARLRCSPMKGHSHVYWYRQLPEEGLKFMVYLQKENIIDESGMPKERFSAEFPKEGPSILRIQQVVRGDSAAYFCASSPASGRTYNEQFFGPGTRLTVL.

The sample holds a few counts of this clonotype. The chain is built from TRBV12-3 or TRBV12-4 and TRBJ1-5; D not certain. The V end lost 8 bases, the J end lost 2 bases, and 10 bases lay between the germline ends. The CDR3 consists of 13 residues. The CDR3 reads CASRSTGNQPQHF. CDR3 DNA sequence: TGTGCCAGCCGCTCGACGGGCAATCAGCCCCAGCATTTT.

This clonotype was counted between two and nine times. V gene TRBV12-3 or TRBV12-4 combines with J gene TRBJ2-5, with 7 bases that match TRBD2. Losses at the gene ends were 6 bases for V and 2 bases for J; bases not matched to a gene: 9. The CDR3 spans 15 residues. CDR3 sequence: CASSIGLVAQETQYF. The CDR3 coding sequence is TGTGCCAGCAGCATCGGACTAGTTGCGCAAGAGACCCAGTACTTC.

This clonotype was detected a few times. The chain employs TRBV13 and TRBJ2-2; maybe TRBD2 (6 bases). The V end was cut by 0 bases, the J end by 6 bases, with 14 bases between. The CDR3 loop spans 16 amino acids. The germline V gene encodes CDR1 PRHDT and CDR2 FYEKMQ (reference sequence). CDR3 sequence (DNA): TGTGCCAGCAGCTTAGGCCTCGGGACTTGGGCCGGGGAGCTGTTTTTT. The encoded protein is CASSLGLGTWAGELFF. Based on the CDR3 plus reference TRBV13 and TRBJ2-2, the full variable domain is AAGVIQSPRHLIKEKRETATLKCYPIPRHDTVYWYQQGPGQDPQFLISFYEKMQSDKGSIPDRFSAQQFSDYHSELNMSSLELGDSALYFCASSLGLGTWAGELFFGEGSRLTVL.

A few counts support this clonotype. The V gene is TRBV19, the J gene TRBJ2-7; no clear D. This CDR3 comprises 14 residues. CDR1 and CDR2 from the germline V gene are LNHDA and SQIVND (reference sequence). Trimming took off 1 base at V and 0 bases at J, with 7 bases between the two ends. CDR3 sequence reads: CASSIVGFSYEQYF. The CDR3 DNA is TGTGCCAGTAGTATAGTCGGCTTCTCCTACGAGCAGTACTTC.

This clonotype was observed a handful of times. This chain uses TRBV7-9 with TRBJ2-2, with D perhaps matching TRBD2 (5 bases). The CDR3 has 13 amino acids. Looked up from germline, CDR1 is SEHNR and CDR2 is FQNEAQ (reference sequence). Trimming cost V 7 bases and J 6 bases, with 12 bases left between them. CDR3 sequence reads: CASTPRVSGELFF. CDR3 DNA: TGTGCCAGCACCCCGAGGGTTTCCGGGGAGCTGTTTTTT.

The rearrangement joins TRBV11-2 to TRBJ1-1; the D gene is possibly TRBD1 (5 bases). This CDR3 has 13 amino acids. V lost 1 base, J lost 4 bases, and 7 bases lay in between. The germline V gene has CDR1 SGHAT and CDR2 FQNNGV. The CDR3 coding sequence is TGTGCCAGCAGCTTAGCCGACAGCACTGAAGCTTTCTTT. Translating it yields CASSLADSTEAFF.

The V and J genes are TRBV7-3 and TRBJ2-3; possibly TRBD1 for D (5 bases). This CDR3 is 14 amino acids long. Germline lookup yields CDR1 SGHTA and CDR2 FQGTGA. The ends were cut back, 5 bases at V and 2 bases at J, with 11 bases in the middle. CDR3 nucleotide sequence: TGTGCCAGCAGCCAAGGGGAATTCACAGATACGCAGTATTTT. Translation gives CASSQGEFTDTQYF.

This clonotype was detected only a few times. The chain combines TRBV5-1 with TRBJ1-1; 9 bases line up with TRBD1. CDR1 SGHRS and CDR2 YFSETQ come from the germline V gene. V lost 4 bases, J lost 5 bases, and 9 bases stayed unmatched. The CDR3 spans 15 residues. The CDR3 DNA reads TGCGCCAGCAGCCGAAGGACAGGGGATAGTACTGAAGCTTTCTTT. Its protein product is CASSRRTGDSTEAFF. The full variable domain, its missing parts supplied by reference TRBV5-1 and TRBJ1-1, is KAGVTQTPRYLIKTRGQQVTLSCSPISGHRSVSWYQQTPGQGLQFLFEYFSETQRNKGNFPGRFSGRQFSNSRSEMNVSTLELGDSALYLCASSRRTGDSTEAFFGQGTRLTVV.